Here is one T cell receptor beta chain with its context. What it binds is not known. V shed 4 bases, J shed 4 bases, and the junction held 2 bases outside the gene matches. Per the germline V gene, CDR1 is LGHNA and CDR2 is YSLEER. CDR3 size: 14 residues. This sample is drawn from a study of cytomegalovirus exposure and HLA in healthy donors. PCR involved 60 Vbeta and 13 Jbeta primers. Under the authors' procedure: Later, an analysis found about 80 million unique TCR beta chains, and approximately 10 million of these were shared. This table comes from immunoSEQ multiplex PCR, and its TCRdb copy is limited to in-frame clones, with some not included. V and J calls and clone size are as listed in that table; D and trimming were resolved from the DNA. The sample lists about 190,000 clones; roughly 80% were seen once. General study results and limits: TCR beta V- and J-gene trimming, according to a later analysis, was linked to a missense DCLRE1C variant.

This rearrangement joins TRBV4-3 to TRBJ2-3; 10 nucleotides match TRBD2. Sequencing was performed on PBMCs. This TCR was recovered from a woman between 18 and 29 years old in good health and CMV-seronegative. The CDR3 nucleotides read TGCGCCAGCAGCCCCGGGACTAGCGCAGATACGCAGTATTTT. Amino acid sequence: CASSPGTSADTQYF.